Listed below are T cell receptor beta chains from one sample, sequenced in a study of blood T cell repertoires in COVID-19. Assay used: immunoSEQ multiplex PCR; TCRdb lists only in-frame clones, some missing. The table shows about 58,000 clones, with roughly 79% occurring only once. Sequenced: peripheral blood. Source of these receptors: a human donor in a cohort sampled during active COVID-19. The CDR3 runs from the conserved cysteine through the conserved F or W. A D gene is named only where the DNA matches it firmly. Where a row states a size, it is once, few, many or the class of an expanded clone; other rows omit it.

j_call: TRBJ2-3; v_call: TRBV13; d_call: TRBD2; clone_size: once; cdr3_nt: TGTGCCAGCAGCCCCGGGACTAGCGGGAGGGGGAGAACAGATACGCAGTATTTT; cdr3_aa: CASSPGTSGRGRTDTQYF
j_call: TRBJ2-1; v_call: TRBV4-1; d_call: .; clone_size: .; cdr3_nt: TGCGCCAGCAGCCAGCCATCCTCTAGCTCAAATGAGCAGTTCTTC; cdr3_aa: CASSQPSSSSNEQFF
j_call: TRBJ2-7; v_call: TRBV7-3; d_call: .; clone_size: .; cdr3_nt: TGTGCCAGCAGCCTAGGTAGGGGTTACGAGCAGTACTTC; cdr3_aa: CASSLGRGYEQYF
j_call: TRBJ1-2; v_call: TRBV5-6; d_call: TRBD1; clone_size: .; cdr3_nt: TGTGCCAGCAGCATCGGACAGGGCATCTATGGCTACACCTTC; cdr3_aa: CASSIGQGIYGYTF
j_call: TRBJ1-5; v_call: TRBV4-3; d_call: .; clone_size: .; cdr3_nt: TGCGCCAGCAGCCAAGATGCCCAAGGGGGAAATCAGCCCCAGCATTTT; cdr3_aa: CASSQDAQGGNQPQHF
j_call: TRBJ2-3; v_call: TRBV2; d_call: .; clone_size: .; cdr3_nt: TGTGCCAGCACTGATCCCGTCTCCCCTGATACGCAGTATTTT; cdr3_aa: CASTDPVSPDTQYF
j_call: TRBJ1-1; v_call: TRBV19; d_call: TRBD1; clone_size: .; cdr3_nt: TGTGCCAGTAGTATGGGACAGGGGGGACCGAACACTGAAGCTTTCTTT; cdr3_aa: CASSMGQGGPNTEAFF
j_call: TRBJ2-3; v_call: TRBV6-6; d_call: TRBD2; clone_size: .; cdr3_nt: TGTGCCAGCAGTGGGGGACTAGCGGGAAGGTCAGATACGCAGTATTTT; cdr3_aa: CASSGGLAGRSDTQYF
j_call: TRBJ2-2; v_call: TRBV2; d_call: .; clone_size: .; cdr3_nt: TGTGCCAGCAGAGGGGACTCGAACACCGGGGAGCTGTTTTTT; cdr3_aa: CASRGDSNTGELFF
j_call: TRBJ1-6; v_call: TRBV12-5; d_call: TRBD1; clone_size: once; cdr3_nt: TGTGCTAGTGGTTTTTGGAGACAGGGAGGATCACCCCTCCACTTT; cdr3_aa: CASGFWRQGGSPLHF
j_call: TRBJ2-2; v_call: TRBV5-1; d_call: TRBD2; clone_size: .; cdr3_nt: TGCGCCAGCAGCTTAACTAGCGGGGGATCCGGGGAGCTGTTTTTT; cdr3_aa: CASSLTSGGSGELFF
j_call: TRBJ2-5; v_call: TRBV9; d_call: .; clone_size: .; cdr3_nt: TGTGCCAGCAGCGACCAAGGACTGTCCCAAGAGACCCAGTACTTC; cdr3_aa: CASSDQGLSQETQYF
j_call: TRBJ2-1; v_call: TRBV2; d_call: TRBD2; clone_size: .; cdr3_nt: TGTGCCAGCAGTCCCGGGACTAGCGGGGGCGGGGCGCAGTTCTTC; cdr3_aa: CASSPGTSGGGAQFF
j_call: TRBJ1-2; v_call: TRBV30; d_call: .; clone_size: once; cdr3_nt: TGTGCCTGGAGTAGACGGAGAGCTAACTATGGCTACACCTTC; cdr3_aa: CAWSRRRANYGYTF
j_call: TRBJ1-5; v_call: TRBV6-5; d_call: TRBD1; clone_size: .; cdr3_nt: TGTGCCAGCATCAAGGGACAGGGGTATCAGCCCCAGCATTTT; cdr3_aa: CASIKGQGYQPQHF
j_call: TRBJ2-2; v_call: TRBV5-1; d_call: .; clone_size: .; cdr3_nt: TGCGCCAGCAGCAACTCAAGGGGCGCCGGGGAGCTGTTTTTT; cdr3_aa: CASSNSRGAGELFF
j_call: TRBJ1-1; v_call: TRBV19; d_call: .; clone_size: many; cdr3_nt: TGTGCCAGTAGCCGGAGCACTGAAGCTTTCTTT; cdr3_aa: CASSRSTEAFF
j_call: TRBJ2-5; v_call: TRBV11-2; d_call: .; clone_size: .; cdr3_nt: TGTGCCAGCAGCCCTAGGATGCGCGAGACCCAGTACTTC; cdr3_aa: CASSPRMRETQYF
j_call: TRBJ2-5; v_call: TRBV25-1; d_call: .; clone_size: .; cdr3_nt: TGTGCCAGCAGTAGGGGTGGCGGCCCTCCGGAGACCCAGTACTTC; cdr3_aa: CASSRGGGPPETQYF
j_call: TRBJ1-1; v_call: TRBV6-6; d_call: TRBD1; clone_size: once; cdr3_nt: TGTGCCACCGCCCCTGGACAGGGAATAAGGAACACTGAAGCTTTCTTT; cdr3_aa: CATAPGQGIRNTEAFF
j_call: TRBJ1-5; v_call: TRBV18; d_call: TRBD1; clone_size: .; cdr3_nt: TGTGCCAGCTCACAGTTACGGACAGGAAATAGCAATCAGCCCCAGCATTTT; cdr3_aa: CASSQLRTGNSNQPQHF
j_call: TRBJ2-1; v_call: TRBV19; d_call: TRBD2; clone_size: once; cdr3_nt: TGTGCCAGTACCAGGACTAGCGGGGCACTGAGTGAGCAGTTCTTC; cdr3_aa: CASTRTSGALSEQFF
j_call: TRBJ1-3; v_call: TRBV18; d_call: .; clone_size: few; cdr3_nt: TGTGCCAGCTCAGGTGGAGTGGGAAACACCATATATTTT; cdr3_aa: CASSGGVGNTIYF
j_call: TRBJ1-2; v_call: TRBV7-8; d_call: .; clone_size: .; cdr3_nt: TGTGCCAGCAGCTTACGGGGGGCTTACTATGGCTACACCTTC; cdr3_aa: CASSLRGAYYGYTF
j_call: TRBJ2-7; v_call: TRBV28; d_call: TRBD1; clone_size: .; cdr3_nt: TGTGCCAGCTTTACCCCCGGGACAGGGGGCTACGAGCAGTACTTC; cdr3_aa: CASFTPGTGGYEQYF
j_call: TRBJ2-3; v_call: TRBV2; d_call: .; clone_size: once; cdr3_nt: TGTGCCAGCAGCGAAATTAACACAGATACGCAGTATTTT; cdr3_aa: CASSEINTDTQYF
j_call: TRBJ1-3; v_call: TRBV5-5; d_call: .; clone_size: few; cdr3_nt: TGTGCCAGCAGCTTGGAGGGGAACACCATATATTTT; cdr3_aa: CASSLEGNTIYF
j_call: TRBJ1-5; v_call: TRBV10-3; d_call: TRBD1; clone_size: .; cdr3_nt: TGTGCCATCAGTCCGGGACAGCTAAATCAGCCCCAGCATTTT; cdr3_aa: CAISPGQLNQPQHF